These 24 T cell receptor beta chains originate from one sample sequenced in a study of T cell changes during pregnancy in multiple sclerosis. This table comes from immunoSEQ multiplex PCR, and its TCRdb copy is limited to in-frame clones, with some not included. The sample shows about 100,000 clones, around 94% of them seen only once. The sequencing used peripheral blood, collected in the second trimester of pregnancy. The receptors derive from a female donor with multiple sclerosis, enrolled in a pregnancy study.

V usage is TRBV30 and J usage is TRBJ2-1, with D tentatively TRBD2 (5 bases). V was trimmed by 2 bases and J by 0 bases, leaving 14 bases between them. Per germline, CDR1 GTSNPN and CDR2 SVGIG (reference sequence). There are 16 residues in the CDR3. In DNA form, the CDR3 reads TGTGCCTGGAGTCTCATCAGTGGGAGCTCCTACAATGAGCAGTTCTTC. Translation: CAWSLISGSSYNEQFF.

The CDR3 DNA reads TGTGCCAGCAGTGAGCATTCGGGGGAAAACACCGGGGAGCTGTTTTTT. Its protein product is CASSEHSGENTGELFF. The V and J genes are TRBV2 and TRBJ2-2, with a possible D match to TRBD2 (6 bases). This CDR3 region has 16 residues. The germline V gene has CDR1 SNHLY and CDR2 FYNNEI. Between the trimmed V and J ends, which lost 3 bases and 2 bases, there was a span of 13 bases.

The rearrangement uses TRBV6-6 and TRBJ2-3; 8 nucleotides align to TRBD2. Germline V gives CDR1 MNHNY, CDR2 SVGAGI (reference sequence). The CDR3 is 15 amino acids. V dropped 6 bases and J dropped 3; count of bases not matched to a gene: 8. The CDR3 nucleotides read TGTGCCAGCAGGAATTCGGCGGGAGGTACAGATACGCAGTATTTT. It translates to CASRNSAGGTDTQYF.

Concerning this clone: Within the sample, other DNA sequences also encode this same CDR3. The rearrangement links TRBV5-4 to TRBJ1-1; D perhaps matches TRBD1 (6 bases). This CDR3 comprises 13 residues. The V gene lost 0 bases and the J gene lost 8 bases, with 11 bases spanning the gap. Germline V gives CDR1 SGHNT, CDR2 YYREEE (reference sequence). DNA for the CDR3: TGTGCCAGCAGCTTGGGGGGTGACAGGGAAGCTTTCTTT. Its protein product is CASSLGGDREAFF. Drawing the rest from reference TRBV5-4 and TRBJ1-1, the complete variable domain is ETGVTQSPTHLIKTRGQQVTLRCSSQSGHNTVSWYQQALGQGPQFIFQYYREEENGRGNFPPRFSGLQFPNYSSELNVNALELDDSALYLCASSLGGDREAFFGQGTRLTVV.

V is TRBV9 and J is TRBJ2-1, with 9 bases identical to TRBD2. CDR3 length: 13 residues. Germline V gene data show CDR1 as SGDLS and CDR2 as YYNGEE. The V and J ends lost 3 bases and 10 bases, in that order; junction bases with no gene match: 5. CDR3 in DNA: TGTGCCAGCAGCGCCGGGACTAGCACCGAGCAGTTCTTC. Protein: CASSAGTSTEQFF.

The chain is built from TRBV5-1 and TRBJ1-2; perhaps TRBD1 as D (5 bases). Deletions cut 1 base from V and 0 bases from J, with 7 bases between. Germline CDR1 reads SGHRS; CDR2 reads YFSETQ. This CDR3 has 14 residues. CDR3 in DNA: TGCGCCAGCAGCTTGTCAGGGACTAACTATGGCTACACCTTC. Translating gives CASSLSGTNYGYTF.

The rearrangement uses TRBV5-1 and TRBJ1-1, with 8 bases fitting TRBD1. This CDR3 has 15 residues. The germline V gene encodes CDR1 SGHRS and CDR2 YFSETQ. The V and J ends lost 4 bases and 5 bases, in that order; junction bases with no gene match: 10. The CDR3 loop is CASSLRTGKDTEAFF. CDR3 nucleotides: TGCGCCAGCAGCCTTCGGACAGGGAAGGATACTGAAGCTTTCTTT. Full variable domain (remainder filled in from reference TRBV5-1 and TRBJ1-1): KAGVTQTPRYLIKTRGQQVTLSCSPISGHRSVSWYQQTPGQGLQFLFEYFSETQRNKGNFPGRFSGRQFSNSRSEMNVSTLELGDSALYLCASSLRTGKDTEAFFGQGTRLTVV.

This chain joins TRBV5-1 and TRBJ2-7; D ambiguous. This CDR3 comprises 14 residues. With 0 bases removed from V and 0 bases from J, the gap between germline ends came to 7 bases. Germline-derived CDR1 and CDR2 are SGHRS and YFSETQ. As DNA, the CDR3 is TGCGCCAGCAGCTTGGATCCGAGCTCCTACGAGCAGTACTTC. Its protein product is CASSLDPSSYEQYF.

This clone was seen more than once but under ten times. The chain carries TRBV6-5 and TRBJ1-1; D call uncertain. CDR1 is MNHEY and CDR2 is SVGAGI in the germline V gene. Deletions cut 6 bases from V and 4 bases from J, with 15 bases between. The CDR3 sequence is 14 residues long. The CDR3 region is CASRLYHRSTEAFF. CDR3 nucleotide sequence: TGTGCCAGCAGACTATACCACCGAAGCACTGAAGCTTTCTTT.

The chain employs TRBV11-2 and TRBJ2-7; 8 bases line up with TRBD1. Germline CDR1 reads SGHAT; CDR2 reads FQNNGV. The length of the CDR3 is 15 residues. Unmatched junction bases numbered 8, after V lost 3 bases and J lost 4 bases. DNA for the CDR3: TGTGCCAGCAGCTTCGGACAGGGACTTGGATACGAGCAGTACTTC. Its translation: CASSFGQGLGYEQYF. Supplemented by reference TRBV11-2 and TRBJ2-7, the full variable domain reads EAGVAQSPRYKIIEKRQSVAFWCNPISGHATLYWYQQILGQGPKLLIQFQNNGVVDDSQLPKDRFSAERLKGVDSTLKIQPAKLEDSAVYLCASSFGQGLGYEQYFGPGTRLTVT.

CDR3 in DNA: TGTGCCAGCAGCCAACAGGGATCCAACACTGAAGCTTTCTTT. This translates into CASSQQGSNTEAFF. V gene TRBV28 combines with J gene TRBJ1-1; D may be TRBD1 (6 bases). The V and J ends lost 6 bases and 2 bases respectively, with 13 bases between them. Germline CDR1 and CDR2: MDHEN and SYDVKM. CDR3 length equals 14 residues.

The rearrangement uses TRBV30 and TRBJ2-2; D is perhaps TRBD1 (5 bases). With 5 bases removed from V and 1 base from J, the gap between germline ends came to 8 bases. There are 13 residues in the CDR3. Germline V gene sequence: CDR1 GTSNPN, CDR2 SVGIG (reference sequence). The DNA of the CDR3 is TGTGCCTGGCAAACAGGGAACACCGGGGAGCTGTTTTTT. Translated, it gives CAWQTGNTGELFF. Full variable domain (missing parts from reference TRBV30 and TRBJ2-2): SQTIHQWPATLVQPVGSPLSLECTVEGTSNPNLYWYRQAAGRGLQLLFYSVGIGQISSEVPQNLSASRPQDRQFILSSKKLLLSDSGFYLCAWQTGNTGELFFGEGSRLTVL.

This chain links TRBV2 with TRBJ1-6, with a possible D match to TRBD1 (6 bases). Germline V gene sequence: CDR1 SNHLY, CDR2 FYNNEI. Trimming stripped 5 bases from V and 6 bases from J, with 11 bases between. The CDR3 has 14 amino acids. The CDR3 DNA sequence: TGTGCCAGCAGTCAAGGGGGGGTTAATTCACCCCTCCACTTT. Its translation: CASSQGGVNSPLHF.

The CDR3, as DNA: TGTGCCTGGAGTGTACATTTAGGGGTGGGTCAGCCCCAGCATTTT. This gives the protein CAWSVHLGVGQPQHF. The genes are TRBV30 and TRBJ1-5, with TRBD1 as a possible D gene (5 bases). Germline V CDR1 and CDR2: GTSNPN, SVGIG (reference sequence). There are 15 residues in the CDR3. V shed 0 bases and J shed 6 bases, with 15 bases lying between them.

The DNA of the CDR3 is TGTGCCAGCAGCTTGGGGACCCCACAGGGAAGGAGTGAAGCTTTCTTT. Translation gives CASSLGTPQGRSEAFF. The chain joins TRBV5-4 to TRBJ1-1; D is perhaps TRBD1 (6 bases). CDR1 and CDR2 (germline): SGHNT, YYREEE (reference sequence). The CDR3 totals 16 residues. Between the trimmed V and J ends, which lost 0 bases and 7 bases, there was a span of 19 bases. The full variable domain, in which reference TRBV5-4 and TRBJ1-1 provide the parts outside the CDR3, is ETGVTQSPTHLIKTRGQQVTLRCSSQSGHNTVSWYQQALGQGPQFIFQYYREEENGRGNFPPRFSGLQFPNYSSELNVNALELDDSALYLCASSLGTPQGRSEAFFGQGTRLTVV.

The rearrangement uses TRBV7-9 and TRBJ2-1, with D perhaps TRBD2 (5 bases). The CDR3 is 10 amino acids. Per germline, CDR1 SEHNR and CDR2 FQNEAQ (reference sequence). The ends were cut back, 8 bases at V and 15 bases at J, with 14 bases in the middle. This CDR3 is CASREMRTFF. The CDR3 DNA reads TGTGCCAGCCGGGAAATGAGAACGTTCTTC.

The chain uses TRBV29-1 and TRBJ2-1, with 8 nucleotides matching TRBD1. Germline V lookup: CDR1 SQVTM, CDR2 ANQGSEA. The V segment lost 7 bases and the J segment 10 bases; nucleotides outside the gene matches: 12. The CDR3 totals 13 residues. CDR3 amino acids: CSAQGAQGREQFF. As DNA, the CDR3 is TGCAGCGCCCAGGGGGCACAGGGGCGGGAGCAGTTCTTC.

This clone was found once. The chain's CDR3 is CASTLGPGETQYF. The DNA for the CDR3 is TGTGCCAGCACCCTGGGCCCCGGAGAGACCCAGTACTTC. The gene calls are TRBV6-6 and TRBJ2-5, with D unresolved. V gave up 7 bases and J gave up 4 bases, with 13 bases separating them. The germline V gene encodes CDR1 MNHNY and CDR2 SVGAGI (reference sequence). The CDR3 runs 13 residues.

CDR3 residues: CASSPGLAGVYEQYF. The CDR3, as DNA: TGTGCCAGCAGCCCCGGACTAGCGGGGGTCTACGAGCAGTACTTC. This chain links TRBV5-4 with TRBJ2-7; 13 positions agree with TRBD2. The CDR3 is 15 amino acids. V shed 4 bases and J 3 bases; nucleotides not matched to a gene: 4. In germline, CDR1 is SGHNT, CDR2 YYREEE (reference sequence).

This clone is a singleton in its sample. The chain carries TRBV11-3 and TRBJ2-1; D might be TRBD2 (5 bases). The CDR3 totals 13 residues. Trimming took 5 bases from V and 10 from J, leaving 15 bases between them. The germline V gene has CDR1 SGHNT and CDR2 YENEEA. The CDR3 DNA sequence: TGTGCCAGCAGCCTCGGACTGGAGAGGGAGCAGTTCTTC. It yields the protein CASSLGLEREQFF.

The chain employs TRBV28 and TRBJ2-7; D ambiguous. Germline-derived CDR1 and CDR2 are MDHEN and SYDVKM. V lost 3 bases, J lost 7 bases, and 16 bases lay in between. The CDR3 sequence is 14 residues long. This CDR3 is CASSLTSPSWEQYF. The CDR3 nucleotides read TGTGCCAGCAGTTTGACATCTCCCTCCTGGGAGCAGTACTTC.

V and J are TRBV19 and TRBJ2-1, with 9 bases lining up with TRBD2. V lost 8 bases, J lost 1 base, and 3 bases stayed unmatched. CDR3 length: 14 residues. The germline gives CDR1 LNHDA, CDR2 SQIVND (reference sequence). CDR3 sequence (DNA): TGTGCCAGTGTAGCGGGAGATTCCTACAATGAGCAGTTCTTC. This sequence encodes CASVAGDSYNEQFF.

This CDR3 reads CASSVEVQGGYGYTF. DNA of the CDR3: TGTGCCAGCAGCGTAGAGGTGCAGGGAGGGTATGGCTACACCTTC. This chain links TRBV9 with TRBJ1-2; TRBD1 might be the D (5 bases). Trimming took 0 bases from V and 5 from J, leaving 14 bases between them. From germline, CDR1 is SGDLS and CDR2 YYNGEE. This CDR3 has 15 amino acids. Together with reference TRBV9 and TRBJ1-2, the CDR3 gives the full variable domain: DSGVTQTPKHLITATGQRVTLRCSPRSGDLSVYWYQQSLDQGLQFLIQYYNGEERAKGNILERFSAQQFPDLHSELNLSSLELGDSALYFCASSVEVQGGYGYTFGSGTRLTVV.

The genes are TRBV5-4 and TRBJ1-2, with 7 bases that match TRBD1. This CDR3 region has 12 residues. CDR1 and CDR2 (germline): SGHNT, YYREEE (reference sequence). Trimming at V came to 4 bases and at J to 8 bases, leaving 5 bases not matched to a gene. The CDR3 DNA reads TGTGCCAGCAGCCCGGGACAGTCCGGCTACACCTTC. Its translation: CASSPGQSGYTF. The complete variable domain, with remaining parts taken from reference TRBV5-4 and TRBJ1-2, reads ETGVTQSPTHLIKTRGQQVTLRCSSQSGHNTVSWYQQALGQGPQFIFQYYREEENGRGNFPPRFSGLQFPNYSSELNVNALELDDSALYLCASSPGQSGYTFGSGTRLTVV.